This T cell receptor (beta chain) was identified during a study of blood T cell repertoires in COVID-19. Overall study: Material from acute and convalescent COVID-19 was sourced from the United States, Italy and Spain.

CDR1 is SNHLY and CDR2 is FYNNEI in the germline V gene. There are 15 residues in the CDR3. The junction had 6 bases not matched to a gene; V was cut back by 5 bases and J by 3 bases. Only in-frame clones appear in the TCRdb table, and some are missing; sequencing was by immunoSEQ multiplex PCR. There are about 480,000 clones in the sample; about 89% occur only once, and approximately 4.5% lies in the top ten. This chain connects TRBV2 to TRBJ1-5; TRBD1 matches 8 bases. Sequenced sample: peripheral blood. This clonotype was obtained from a woman in her thirties with acute or convalescent COVID-19. The CDR3 coding sequence is TGTGCCAGCAGTCGACAGGGGACAGTCAATCAGCCCCAGCATTTT. Residues: CASSRQGTVNQPQHF.